Shown below are 16 T cell receptor beta chains from a single sample sequenced in a study of vaccination effects on CD4 cells after COVID-19. Their antigens are not known. The repertoire was sequenced with immunoSEQ multiplex PCR; TCRdb's copy has only in-frame clones and lacks some. The sample has about 52,000 clones, about four fifths seen once; the top ten hold 6%. Sequencing was preceded by expansion of antigen-specific CD4+ T cells with viral peptide pools in the ViraFEST assay. Subsequent to a culture period of more than 9 days, CD4+ T cells were isolated. Neither prior SARS-CoV-2 infection nor positive nucleocapsid antibodies were present in the vaccine recipients. The source material was CD4+ T cells from PBMCs cultured with HCoV-OC43 spike peptides, sampled before COVID-19 vaccination. Subset in this sample: HCoV-OC43 spike overlapping peptide pool stimulation. These TCRs come from a human donor who received a COVID-19 vaccine.

V gene TRBV19 combines with J gene TRBJ2-5, with D perhaps given as TRBD1 or TRBD2 (5 bases each). V was clipped by 6 bases and J by 2 bases, with 13 bases between them. Germline lookup yields CDR1 LNHDA and CDR2 SQIVND (reference sequence). This CDR3 region has 14 residues. CDR3 loop: CASRLTGAQETQYF. The CDR3 DNA reads TGTGCCAGTAGGTTGACCGGGGCTCAAGAGACCCAGTACTTC.

The genes are TRBV18 and TRBJ1-1; 7 bases line up with TRBD1. This CDR3 spans 13 amino acids. Germline-derived CDR1 and CDR2 are KGHSH and LQKENI. V lost 7 bases, J lost 4 bases, and 6 bases stayed unmatched. CDR3 protein: CASCPTGTTEAFF. The CDR3 DNA reads as TGTGCCAGCTGCCCGACAGGGACCACTGAAGCTTTCTTT.

This clone has only a few counts. The chain links TRBV3-1 (or the pseudogene TRBV3-2) to TRBJ1-2; no clear D. CDR1 and CDR2 from the germline V gene are LGHDT and YNNKEL (reference sequence). Trimming shortened V by 4 bases and J by 4 bases, and 13 bases separated the two germline ends. CDR3 length: 14 residues. CDR3 sequence reads: CASSLSPLVYGYTF. Written as DNA, the CDR3 is TGTGCCAGCAGCCTCTCGCCGTTAGTCTATGGCTACACCTTC.

The chain carries TRBV7-8 and TRBJ1-4; the match to TRBD1 covers 9 bases. Germline CDR1 reads SGHVS; CDR2 reads FQNEAQ. The CDR3 runs to 15 residues. Unmatched junction bases numbered 1, after V lost 5 bases and J lost 0 bases. The CDR3 sequence: CASSRDRATNEKLFF. The CDR3 DNA sequence: TGTGCCAGCAGCCGGGACAGGGCAACTAATGAAAAACTGTTTTTT.

The chain employs TRBV6-5 and TRBJ1-4, with 9 bases fitting TRBD1. Germline CDR1 is MNHEY and CDR2 is SVGAGI. V lost 6 bases, J lost 7 bases, and 6 bases stayed unmatched. This CDR3 is built from 14 residues. In DNA form, the CDR3 reads TGTGCCAGCAGACCGGGACAGGGATTTGAAAAACTGTTTTTT. Translation gives CASRPGQGFEKLFF.

The chain links TRBV12-5 to TRBJ2-1; TRBD1 might be the D (6 bases). V lost 2 bases, J lost 7 bases, and 12 bases lay in between. Germline values: CDR1 LGHNT, CDR2 FRNRAP. The CDR3 is 14 residues long. The DNA for the CDR3 is TGTGCTAGTGGTTTGTCTCAGGGGTGGAATGAGCAGTTCTTC. Its protein is CASGLSQGWNEQFF.

The CDR3 DNA reads TGTGCCAGCAGCGGTAGCGGGGGGGTTCACGGGGAGCTGTTTTTT. It is translated as CASSGSGGVHGELFF. The chain links TRBV9 to TRBJ2-2; 11 bases are a match to TRBD2. The germline V gene encodes CDR1 SGDLS and CDR2 YYNGEE. This CDR3 is 15 amino acids long. After removal of 3 bases from V and 7 bases from J, the junction contained 5 bases not matched to a gene.

V is TRBV4-1 and J is TRBJ1-5; maybe TRBD1 (5 bases). The V gene lost 4 bases and the J gene lost 5 bases, with 15 bases spanning the gap. The CDR3 runs to 15 residues. The germline gives CDR1 MGHRA, CDR2 YSYEKL. DNA of the CDR3: TGCGCCAGCAGCCCACGTTCCCAGGGAGATCAGCCCCAGCATTTT. This codes for CASSPRSQGDQPQHF.

The rearrangement links TRBV5-1 to TRBJ2-5; possibly TRBD2 for D (6 bases). V was cut by 2 bases and J by 2 bases, with 13 bases left in between. This CDR3 is 15 amino acids long. The germline gives CDR1 SGHRS, CDR2 YFSETQ. CDR3 sequence (DNA): TGCGCCAGCAGCTTTTGGGGGGAGAGTCAAGAGACCCAGTACTTC. Translated: CASSFWGESQETQYF.

The chain links TRBV29-1 to TRBJ2-5; no clear D. The CDR3 consists of 11 residues. Germline-derived CDR1 and CDR2 are SQVTM and ANQGSEA. Between the trimmed V and J ends, which lost 4 bases and 1 base, there was a span of 4 bases. The CDR3 loop reads CSVASQETQYF. In nucleotides, the CDR3 is TGCAGCGTTGCTAGCCAAGAGACCCAGTACTTC.

V is TRBV4-1 and J is TRBJ1-4; a possible D gene is TRBD1 (6 bases). V was cut by 1 base and J by 8 bases, with 11 bases left in between. Germline CDR1 MGHRA, CDR2 YSYEKL. This CDR3 has 14 amino acids. For the CDR3, the DNA is TGCGCCAGCAGCCAAGTACAGGGTGGGGAAAAACTGTTTTTT. It codes for CASSQVQGGEKLFF.

The chain couples TRBV4-1 to TRBJ2-3, with 12 bases lining up with TRBD2. The CDR3 sequence is 17 residues long. V shed 0 bases and J 5 bases; nucleotides not matched to a gene: 6. Germline loops: CDR1 MGHRA, CDR2 YSYEKL. In DNA, the CDR3 is TGCGCCAGCAGCCAAGAGGGGACTAGCGGGTGGGGAGATACGCAGTATTTT. Its protein is CASSQEGTSGWGDTQYF.

V and J are TRBV18 and TRBJ2-3; 8 bases agree with TRBD2. Germline values: CDR1 KGHSH, CDR2 LQKENI. Trimming removed 6 bases from V and 4 bases from J; junction bases left unmatched: 12. The CDR3 covers 16 residues. CDR3 region: CASSPGLAGGADTQYF. The CDR3 DNA is TGTGCCAGCTCCCCCGGACTAGCAGGCGGCGCAGATACGCAGTATTTT.

The chain links TRBV18 to TRBJ1-5; the D gene is possibly TRBD1 (6 bases). V was trimmed by 3 bases and J by 0 bases, leaving 12 bases between them. From germline, CDR1 is KGHSH and CDR2 LQKENI. The CDR3 runs to 16 residues. DNA of the CDR3: TGTGCCAGCTCACCTGGACAGCAGAATAGCAATCAGCCCCAGCATTTT. Its protein product is CASSPGQQNSNQPQHF. The variable domain in full, completed from reference TRBV18 and TRBJ1-5, reads NAGVMQNPRHLVRRRGQEARLRCSPMKGHSHVYWYRQLPEEGLKFMVYLQKENIIDESGMPKERFSAEFPKEGPSILRIQQVVRGDSAAYFCASSPGQQNSNQPQHFGDGTRLSIL.

V gene TRBV6-6 combines with J gene TRBJ1-2; TRBD1 matches 7 bases. V dropped 5 bases and J dropped 7; count of bases not matched to a gene: 1. The CDR3 totals 11 residues. Germline CDR1 MNHNY, CDR2 SVGAGI (reference sequence). The CDR3, as DNA: TGTGCCAGCAGTAGACAGGGTGGCTACACCTTC. This translates into CASSRQGGYTF.

The V gene is TRBV4-1, the J gene TRBJ1-4; D gene unclear. The CDR3 totals 14 residues. Trimming removed 2 bases at V and 7 bases at J, with 11 bases between. Germline lookup yields CDR1 MGHRA and CDR2 YSYEKL. CDR3 residues: CASSQFRLVEKLFF. CDR3 coding DNA: TGCGCCAGCAGCCAATTCCGACTAGTTGAAAAACTGTTTTTT.